Below, 28 T cell receptor beta chains from the same sample are listed, as sequenced in a study of cytomegalovirus exposure and HLA in healthy donors. The PCR used 60 Vbeta and 13 Jbeta primers. Some clones are missing from TCRdb's copy, which holds only in-frame ones; the method was immunoSEQ multiplex PCR. Here the sample spans roughly 200,000 clones, roughly 85% being singletons. The sample consisted of PBMCs. These receptors were collected from a woman aged 45-65 years in good health and CMV-seronegative.

The chain employs TRBV2 and TRBJ2-7; TRBD1 matches at 7 bases. The germline gives CDR1 SNHLY, CDR2 FYNNEI. The CDR3 contains 14 residues. V shed 4 bases, J shed 4 bases, and the junction held 7 bases outside the gene matches. Here the CDR3 reads CASSGRTGKYEQYF. CDR3 sequence (DNA): TGTGCCAGCAGTGGGAGGACAGGTAAATACGAGCAGTACTTC.

The rearrangement joins TRBV7-2 to TRBJ2-1, with TRBD2 matching over 10 bases. CDR3 size: 17 residues. J was trimmed by 4 bases and V by 1 base; bases with no gene match: 7. In germline, CDR1 is SGHTA, CDR2 FQGNSA. CDR3: CASSLVVSSGSYNEQFF. CDR3 DNA sequence: TGTGCCAGCAGCTTAGTGGTATCTAGCGGGAGTTACAATGAGCAGTTCTTC.

The chain joins TRBV13 to TRBJ1-2; D possibly corresponds to TRBD1 (5 bases). Germline CDR1 PRHDT, CDR2 FYEKMQ (reference sequence). Trimming took off 7 bases at V and 4 bases at J, with 22 bases between the two ends. This CDR3 is built from 16 residues. The CDR3 region has the DNA TGTGCCAGCACCTCCGGTTACCACCGCGACAGCTATGGCTACACCTTC. As protein: CASTSGYHRDSYGYTF.

This clone was counted only a few times. The rearrangement links TRBV14 to TRBJ2-7; 10 nucleotides agree with TRBD1. Germline CDR1 is SGHDN and CDR2 is FVKESK. This CDR3 is 17 amino acids long. The V and J ends lost 5 bases and 8 bases, in that order; junction bases with no gene match: 18. CDR3 amino acids: CASSEKDRGPGGTKQYF. The CDR3 DNA follows: TGTGCCAGCAGCGAGAAAGACAGGGGGCCGGGGGGTACGAAGCAGTACTTC.

This clone was recorded only once. V is TRBV28 and J is TRBJ1-5, with D perhaps matching TRBD1 (6 bases). Trimming removed 0 bases at V and 2 bases at J, with 17 bases between. Germline CDR1 is MDHEN and CDR2 is SYDVKM. The CDR3 runs 18 residues. CDR3 DNA: TGTGCCAGCAGTTTATGGGGAGGGGGTCAAGTTGGCAATCAGCCCCAGCATTTT. This sequence encodes CASSLWGGGQVGNQPQHF.

The genes are TRBV28 and TRBJ2-5; the D gene is possibly TRBD2 (5 bases). Germline V gene sequence: CDR1 MDHEN, CDR2 SYDVKM. The CDR3 is 15 residues long. V was clipped by 2 bases and J by 4 bases, with 14 bases between them. In DNA form, the CDR3 reads TGTGCCAGCAGTTTAGCCGGGCTCCGGGGAGAGACCCAGTACTTC. The encoded protein is CASSLAGLRGETQYF. The full variable domain, rest sourced from reference TRBV28 and TRBJ2-5, is DVKVTQSSRYLVKRTGEKVFLECVQDMDHENMFWYRQDPGLGLRLIYFSYDVKMKEKGDIPEGYSVSREKKERFSLILESASTNQTSMYLCASSLAGLRGETQYFGPGTRLLVL.

The rearrangement joins TRBV4-3 to TRBJ2-5, with 7 nucleotides matching TRBD2. The CDR3 is made up of 13 amino acids. Germline V gives CDR1 LGHNA, CDR2 YSLEER. With V trimmed by 1 base and J by 5 bases, 1 base remained unmatched. CDR3 in DNA: TGCGCCAGCAGCCAAGTCGGGGGGGAGACCCAGTACTTC. It specifies CASSQVGGETQYF.

V gene TRBV6-5 combines with J gene TRBJ1-5; 9 bases agree with TRBD1. CDR1 MNHEY and CDR2 SVGAGI come from the germline V gene. The CDR3 spans 14 residues. V trimming: 6 bases; J trimming: 7 bases; junction bases outside the gene matches: 7. CDR3 sequence (DNA): TGTGCCAGCAGCCGGGACAGGGCAGGACAGCCCCAGCATTTT. It yields the protein CASSRDRAGQPQHF.

Written as DNA, the CDR3 is TGTGCCAGTAGTACCTCGACAGGGGACATGAACACTGAAGCTTTCTTT. Protein: CASSTSTGDMNTEAFF. V and J are TRBV19 and TRBJ1-1; 8 bases are shared with TRBD1. The germline V gene encodes CDR1 LNHDA and CDR2 SQIVND (reference sequence). V lost 4 bases, J lost 0 bases, and 7 bases stayed unmatched. This CDR3 is built from 16 residues.

In nucleotides, the CDR3 is TGTGCCAGCAGTTGGGGGGGTTTGACGGGAGGGTGGCAGTACTTC. Protein: CASSWGGLTGGWQYF. The chain carries TRBV28 and TRBJ2-7, with 8 bases lining up with TRBD2. CDR1 and CDR2 from the germline V gene are MDHEN and SYDVKM. Trimming took 4 bases from V and 9 from J; bases not matched to a gene: 14. This CDR3 has 15 amino acids.

The J gene is TRBJ1-1, the V gene TRBV27; 9 bases line up with TRBD1. This CDR3 has 16 amino acids. Germline CDR1 MNHEY, CDR2 SMNVEV (reference sequence). The trim removed 2 bases at V and 6 bases at J, leaving 10 bases unmatched. CDR3 sequence (DNA): TGTGCCAGCAGTTTAGCCCCCGGAACAGGGGGCGCTGAAGCTTTCTTT. This sequence encodes CASSLAPGTGGAEAFF.

The chain carries TRBV25-1 and TRBJ2-5, with D perhaps matching TRBD2 (5 bases). Trimming cost V 9 bases and J 5 bases, with 13 bases left between them. CDR1 and CDR2 from the germline V gene are MGHDK and SYGVNS. There are 12 residues in the CDR3. CDR3 DNA: TGTGCCAGTGAGGGCCTGTCTGAGACCCAGTACTTC. Encoded protein: CASEGLSETQYF.

V usage is TRBV28 and J usage is TRBJ1-6; TRBD1 aligns across 10 bases. Trimming at V came to 9 bases and at J to 7 bases, leaving 9 bases not matched to a gene. This CDR3 contains 15 residues. Germline assignment: CDR1 MDHEN and CDR2 SYDVKM. The CDR3 coding sequence is TGTGCCAGTAACTCCGGACAGGGGGACAATTCACCCCTCCACTTT. Translation gives CASNSGQGDNSPLHF.

The CDR3 bases are TGTGCCAGCAGCGCGCTGGTTGCCGTGGCTGGCGGGGACCGGAGGTTCTTC. Translation gives CASSALVAVAGGDRRFF. The chain recombines TRBV5-6 with TRBJ2-1, with a tentative D call TRBD2 (6 bases). The germline V and J ends were trimmed by 4 bases and 15 bases, with 32 bases remaining between them. Germline V lookup: CDR1 SGHDT, CDR2 YYEEEE. The CDR3 length is 17 residues.

The J gene is TRBJ2-1, the V gene TRBV4-1; a weak D match, TRBD1 (6 bases). V lost 4 bases to trimming and J lost 1 base, with 17 bases between them. CDR1 is MGHRA and CDR2 is YSYEKL in the germline V gene. CDR3 length: 17 residues. CDR3 sequence reads: CASSPRRNRDSYNEQFF. The CDR3 DNA reads as TGCGCCAGCAGCCCTCGTCGAAACAGGGATTCCTACAATGAGCAGTTCTTC.

The rearrangement uses TRBV14 and TRBJ2-7; TRBD2 might be the D (5 bases). Germline V gene data show CDR1 as SGHDN and CDR2 as FVKESK. V lost 10 bases, J lost 2 bases, and 27 bases lay in between. The CDR3 length is 17 residues. Here the CDR3 DNA reads TGTGCCACCTTAAGGGCTAGCCTCCCCCCCGGAACCTACGAGCAGTACTTC. Its protein product is CATLRASLPPGTYEQYF.

In the case of this clone: Other DNA sequences in this specimen translate into the identical CDR3. The CDR3 is CASSRDRGNTEAFF. For the CDR3, the DNA is TGTGCCAGCAGCCGGGACAGGGGGAACACTGAAGCTTTCTTT. The chain links TRBV7-9 to TRBJ1-1; TRBD1 agrees at 10 bases. This CDR3 spans 14 amino acids. Germline CDR1 reads SEHNR; CDR2 reads FQNEAQ (reference sequence). Unmatched junction bases numbered 1, after V lost 5 bases and J lost 1 base.

This chain connects TRBV27 to TRBJ2-7; TRBD1 matches 9 bases. The V and J ends lost 6 bases and 4 bases, in that order; junction bases with no gene match: 7. Germline-derived CDR1 and CDR2 are MNHEY and SMNVEV (reference sequence). The CDR3 has 14 amino acids. CDR3 loop: CASRVGQGFYEQYF. CDR3 DNA: TGTGCCAGCAGGGTGGGACAGGGATTTTACGAGCAGTACTTC.

The V gene is TRBV6-6, the J gene TRBJ2-7, with a possible D match to TRBD2 (5 bases). The CDR3 contains 12 residues. Trimming stripped 8 bases from V and 4 bases from J, with 12 bases between. The germline CDR1 and CDR2 sequences are MNHNY and SVGAGI (reference sequence). The CDR3 is CASGGFSYEQYF. The CDR3 nucleotides read TGTGCCAGCGGCGGGTTTTCGTACGAGCAGTACTTC.

This chain links TRBV7-2 with TRBJ2-7, with 10 nucleotides matching TRBD1. Germline values: CDR1 SGHTA, CDR2 FQGNSA. Germline trimming cut 3 bases from V and 0 bases from J; bases unmatched to any gene: 11. The CDR3 totals 18 residues. The chain's CDR3 is CASSFNRDRGLSSYEQYF. In DNA form, the CDR3 reads TGTGCCAGCAGCTTCAACCGGGACAGGGGCCTCAGCTCCTACGAGCAGTACTTC.

The chain joins TRBV28 to TRBJ1-5, with TRBD1 matching over 12 bases. The CDR3 totals 17 residues. The germline V gene has CDR1 MDHEN and CDR2 SYDVKM. V shed 1 base, J shed 6 bases, and the junction held 7 bases outside the gene matches. In nucleotides, the CDR3 is TGTGCCAGCAGTTTATATCCGGGACAGGGGGCTGGTCAGCCCCAGCATTTT. Translation: CASSLYPGQGAGQPQHF.

J is TRBJ1-1 and V is TRBV7-6; 9 bases agree with TRBD1. The germline V gene has CDR1 SGHVS and CDR2 FNYEAQ. The CDR3 runs 12 residues. V lost 4 bases to trimming and J lost 9 bases; unmatched junction nucleotides: 3. The CDR3 sequence is CASSYGQGQAFF. The CDR3 DNA sequence: TGTGCCAGCAGCTATGGACAGGGGCAAGCTTTCTTT. The full variable domain, its missing parts supplied by reference TRBV7-6 and TRBJ1-1, is GAGVSQSPRYKVTKRGQDVALRCDPISGHVSLYWYRQALGQGPEFLTYFNYEAQQDKSGLPNDRFSAERPEGSISTLTIQRTEQRDSAMYRCASSYGQGQAFFGQGTRLTVV.

The chain employs TRBV6-5 and TRBJ2-3; D is unclear. The CDR3 has 15 residues. The V gene lost 0 bases and the J gene lost 2 bases, with 9 bases spanning the gap. Germline CDR1 MNHEY, CDR2 SVGAGI. The CDR3 region has the DNA TGTGCCAGCAGTTACTCGGCGGAACTCACAGATACGCAGTATTTT. This codes for CASSYSAELTDTQYF.

The chain combines TRBV4-1 with TRBJ2-7; the D gene is possibly TRBD2 (6 bases). V shed 4 bases and J shed 2 bases, with 15 bases lying between them. The CDR3 sequence is 15 residues long. The V gene's germline CDR1 is MGHRA and CDR2 YSYEKL. CDR3 DNA sequence: TGCGCCAGCAGCCGAACCGGGACTGACACCTACGAGCAGTACTTC. Amino acid sequence: CASSRTGTDTYEQYF.

The gene calls are TRBV2 and TRBJ1-5; the match to TRBD1 covers 7 bases. The V gene's germline CDR1 is SNHLY and CDR2 FYNNEI. The V gene end was trimmed by 5 bases and the J gene end by 1 base; junction bases not matched to a gene: 2. The CDR3 is made up of 14 amino acids. Here the CDR3 reads CASSQGQSNQPQHF. DNA of the CDR3: TGTGCCAGCAGTCAGGGACAGAGCAATCAGCCCCAGCATTTT.

This clone was recorded a few times. The chain combines TRBV5-4 with TRBJ1-1; no reliable D call. The CDR3 consists of 14 residues. V was shortened by 5 bases and J by 6 bases, with 17 bases between the two germline ends. Germline V gene sequence: CDR1 SGHNT, CDR2 YYREEE (reference sequence). The CDR3 loop reads CASRVISGVSEAFF. CDR3 coding DNA: TGTGCCAGCAGGGTTATTAGCGGGGTGTCTGAAGCTTTCTTT.

This clone was recorded a few times. Other DNA sequences within the sample encode an identical CDR3. V usage is TRBV7-2 and J usage is TRBJ2-1; no clear D gene. The CDR3 length is 14 residues. Germline CDR1 and CDR2: SGHTA and FQGNSA. Trimming removed 0 bases at V and 4 bases at J, with 7 bases between. CDR3 protein: CASSLATPYNEQFF. The DNA of the CDR3 is TGTGCCAGCAGCTTAGCGACACCTTACAATGAGCAGTTCTTC.

The chain joins TRBV28 to TRBJ1-1, with 9 bases lining up with TRBD1. V was pared by 7 bases and J by 3 bases, with 15 bases of the junction left unmatched. The CDR3 spans 17 residues. Germline lookup yields CDR1 MDHEN and CDR2 SYDVKM. CDR3: CASISSTGGLGYTEAFF. DNA of the CDR3: TGTGCCAGCATTAGCAGTACAGGGGGCTTAGGTTACACTGAAGCTTTCTTT.